Described below is a single T cell receptor beta chain sequence and its context. What antigen it recognizes has not been identified. No base qualities exist here, and no much larger clone lies one base off it. CDR1 and CDR2 are drawn from the germline V gene: MNHNS, SASEGT. Spanning cysteine to phenylalanine, the CDR3 consists of 14 amino acids. The kept DNA is CDR3 alone, 42 bases in frame from the first base. Relative to germline, V is 6 bases shorter and J is 8 bases shorter, with 19 bases between their ends. Libraries were constructed by PCR. DNA from cultured CD4+ T cells was subjected to TCR sequencing with the Oncomine TCR Beta short-read assay at the Johns Hopkins FTIC core. The QIAamp micro DNA kit was used to extract genomic DNA from the cultured CD4+ T cells. Oncomine TCR Beta libraries from cultured CD4+ T cells were pooled using unique dual indexes and sequenced on an Illumina iSeq 100. Turning to the authors' computational methods: Non-productive sequences were filtered out, and CDR3s that did not start with C, did not end with F or W, or were shorter than 7 amino acids were discarded. The MANAFEST web application identified antigen-specific clonotypes by comparing peptide-stimulated wells against reference wells and other culture wells. Positive clones required FDR below 0.05, an odds ratio above 5, and productive frequency above 0.1% in at least two of three replicate wells. A clonotype counted as cross-reactive if it showed significant expansion both in the SARS-CoV-2 spike wells and in at least one common cold coronavirus spike condition. Using R version 3.6.1, CDR3 homology was evaluated through Levenshtein distances (stringdist) along with unrooted phylogenetic trees (ape). The raw public reads went through TCRdb reprocessing: fastp at Q25, MiXCR clone calling, in-frame beta chains kept. CDR3 protein sequences are deduplicated, and each keeps its most common genes and DNA. Clone size and V and J calls follow TCRdb, not the original study. The sample table records under 20,000 distinct CDR3 sequences; roughly 31% of these occur just once. 15% of the sample lies in the top ten.

This specimen comes from a study of vaccination and CD4 T cells after COVID-19 (dated by TCRdb to 2022 to 2024). Describing the broader study: Convalescent patients had a positive SARS-CoV-2 result on nasal swab PCR, and of these patients, several had mild disease and one had severe disease. The convalescent cohort comprised six males and four females, including two Hispanic individuals, seven Caucasians, two Asians and one multiracial person. Each participant got two doses of either the Pfizer-BioNTech BNT162b2 vaccine (n=8) or the Moderna mRNA-1273 vaccine (n=2). Post-COVID blood samples from convalescent patients were collected a median of around 100 days after diagnosis, with a range of roughly 35 to 170 days. Post-vaccine blood samples were collected a median of approximately 77 days after the second vaccine dose, ranging from about 13 to 241 days. Overlapping spike peptide pools from SARS-CoV-2 and from the common cold coronaviruses HCoV-NL63, HCoV-OC43 and HCoV-229E were used as culture stimuli. As controls, cultures received a CEFX viral epitope pool (the positive control), an HIV-1 Nef peptide pool (the negative control), or no peptide at all. The spike-specific CD4+ TCR repertoire was compared before and after mRNA vaccination in over nine COVID-19 convalescent patients and a handful of infection-naive healthy vaccine recipients.

Study-level results and caveats: An increase in the median number of SARS-CoV-2-reactive clonotypes from 20 to 25 after infection to approximately 41 after vaccination was observed, but the change was not found to be significant. Of the vaccine-specific clones found in convalescent patients, nearly all (304 of 307) were mono-reactive for SARS-CoV-2 spike instead of being cross-reactive with common cold coronaviruses. The number of convalescent patients in the study was relatively small, and the study did not examine early timepoints following natural infection. In convalescent patients, a median about 84% of post-vaccine SARS-CoV-2-reactive clones were detected only after vaccination, and vaccine-specific priming was suggested by this finding.

The treatment or condition label for this specimen denotes: approximately 11-day PBMC culture with coronavirus spike peptide pools or control peptides (ViraFEST assay). The ViraFEST assay, used in the study, expanded antigen-specific T cells with peptide pools and then identified the expanded clonotypes through TCR sequencing. Positive SARS-CoV-2 PCR tests in the convalescent patients dated from March to December 2020, before Alpha, Beta and Delta variants emerged in the United States. PBMCs were cultured at roughly 1.8 million per well in IMDM supplemented with about 5% human AB serum and around 10 IU/ml IL-2, with around 10 ug/ml peptide pools added. On days 3 and 7, half of the culture medium was replaced with fresh IL-2-containing medium. CD4+ T cells were isolated after approximately ten days of culture through negative selection using the EasySep CD4+ T cell isolation kit. Ficoll-Paque Plus gradient centrifugation was used to isolate PBMCs from whole blood, and the isolated PBMCs were then either used fresh or cryopreserved at -140C. Triplicate wells were generally used for each culture condition.

Sample: cultured CD4+ T cells from blood. Rearrangement joined TRBV6-1 to TRBJ1-2, with the D segment identity uncertain. This clonotype was sampled from a human donor with COVID-19. Here the CDR3 is given as CASSDQGNAMGYTF. The sequenced DNA: TGTGCCAGCAGCGACCAAGGGAATGCCATGGGCTACACCTTC.